This T cell receptor (beta chain) derives from a study of beta chain features in type 1 diabetes (dated by TCRdb to between 2017 and 2018). Broadly, across the study: Mean age, gender distribution, total cell number and subset yield were not different between patients and healthy donors. A total of approximately 99,000,000 sorted cells were examined across all samples, and RNA yield correlated strongly with the number of cells per subset. In the study, recently diagnosed type 1 diabetes patients and matched healthy donors were compared on the TCRB repertoires of their sorted circulating CD4+ T cell subsets. Regulatory and stem cell-like memory subsets were isolated from only 8 patients and roughly eight healthy donors, whereas naive and central memory subsets came from all 28 donors. Results and caveats for the whole study, not just this receptor: A moderate but significant shortening of TCRB CDR3 length was observed in type 1 diabetes patients in all four CD4+ subsets. Naive, central memory and regulatory TCRB repertoires appeared more similar among patients than among healthy donors. Because cDNA was sequenced instead of genomic DNA, highly expressing activated cells could be over-represented, though the groups showed no difference in activation or CD3 levels. Shorter templates might have been favored by PCR, but patient and control samples were amplified and corrected together, so both groups would have been affected equally by any skew. At VDJ recombination sites, patients with type 1 diabetes made fewer insertions and deleted more nucleotides, a pattern implying thymic rearrangement abnormalities. Because small numbers of individuals were included in the HLA sub-analyses, any influence of HLA type on TCRB rearrangement was left unresolved.

All of the isolated RNA was reverse transcribed with the High Capacity cDNA Reverse Transcription Kit, so expressed TCRB transcripts were sequenced. Deep immunoSEQ sequencing was performed on naive, central memory and regulatory T cell samples, with an average of roughly 3.6 million total reads per sample. Sorted cells were lysed in RLT buffer and RNA was extracted with DNase-treated RNeasy Micro or Mini kits, depending on cell number. Each cell subset was processed separately to prevent cross-contamination, with patient and healthy donor samples processed together. The immunoSEQ multiplex PCR was used to amplify TCRB sequences from cDNA, generating 87-bp fragments that spanned the CDR3 region. The amplicons were sequenced using the Illumina HiSeq platform. The source study handled its data this way. Synthetic template baselines were used to correct PCR bias computationally, reads within Hamming distance 2 were collapsed, and singletons that could not be merged were discarded. Reads were aligned against IMGT so that V, D and J genes, CDR3 length and insertions or deletions at six rearrangement sites could be assigned. Within each subset, clonotype counts were normalized to the number of sorted cells before true diversity and Gini coefficients were calculated with the tcR R package. The overlap coefficient, calculated on TCRB nucleotide sequences, was used to quantify repertoire sharing. The immuneACCESS repertoire file appears here via TCRdb, limited to in-frame rearrangements. These files lack a portion of the clones; in checked studies, under half of the deficit traces to unresolved V genes, and the cause of the others is not known. V, J and clone size are those of that table, while D and trimming were read from the DNA. The sample yields approximately 50,000 clones; roughly 41% were counted once. The top ten hold more than 1.4% of the sample.

Trimming accounts for 5 bases at V and 3 bases at J, while the number of junction bases matched to no gene is 11. CDR3 length: 16 amino acids, cysteine to phenylalanine. The only DNA kept is the CDR3, 48 bases in frame from the first base. Taken from the germline V gene, the CDR1 and CDR2 loops are SGHTA and FQGTGA. From each donor, a single peripheral blood sample of about 100 mL on average was drawn into heparinised tubes. Using a panel that included CD45RO, CCR7, CD25, CD127, CD95 and CD27, naive, central memory, regulatory and stem cell-like memory CD4+ T cells were sorted on a BD FACSAria II. A purity above 98% was achieved for all sorted populations. PBMCs were isolated right away by Lymphoprep density gradient centrifugation and were stained directly, without culture. So that batch effects would be minimized, each experiment stained and sorted samples in pairs, pairing one healthy donor with one patient.

With respect to this clone: This clone's antigen is unknown. There are no base qualities to consult, and no much larger clone falls within one base.

This receptor was obtained from a man aged 25-45 years with type 1 diabetes. The chain employs TRBV7-3 and TRBJ2-5; 8 bases in the middle match TRBD2. Sequenced input: Tregs from blood. Interpreted using the paper, the cell subset or site label stands for: regulatory CD4+ T cells. In nucleotide form, the sequence is TGTGCCAGCAGCCCAAACCCTCTAGCGGGTGAAGAGACCCAGTACTTC. It encodes CASSPNPLAGEETQYF. When the CDR3 is completed using the reference TRBV7-3 and TRBJ2-5 genes on either side, the full variable domain is GAGVSQTPSNKVTEKGKYVELRCDPISGHTALYWYRQSLGQGPEFLIYFQGTGAADDSGLPNDRFFAVRPEGSVSTLKIQRTERGDSAVYLCASSPNPLAGEETQYFGPGTRLLVL.